This T cell receptor beta chain came from a study of Ad26.COV2.S vaccination and SARS-CoV-2 variants. As for treatment: approximately 18 received Ad26.COV2.S at low or high dose, single or two shots; about 5 received placebo; per-sample allocation not given. It was on day 63 after the first vaccine or placebo injection that samples were taken. V lost 5 bases, J lost 3 bases, and 11 bases lay in between. Germline-derived CDR1 and CDR2 are SGHTA and FQGTGA. The CDR3 extends over 15 amino acids. The table came from immunoSEQ multiplex PCR; TCRdb's copy has only in-frame clones and leaves some out. The data hold some 250,000 clones, with 85% to 90% observed a single time.

This chain links TRBV7-3 with TRBJ2-6; possibly TRBD2 for D (6 bases). The sequences come from peripheral blood, collected in a trial of Ad26.COV2.S vaccine versus placebo. This TCR was recovered from a person aged 18 to 59 who received the Ad26.COV2.S COVID-19 vaccine or a placebo. CDR3 in DNA: TGTGCCAGCAGCCCTGAGGGACTTGGGGCCAACGTCCTGACTTTC. It encodes CASSPEGLGANVLTF.